The sequence of this TCR beta chain was determined in a study of preoperative IRX-2 immunotherapy in early breast cancer. Only in-frame clones appear in the TCRdb table, and some are missing; sequencing was by immunoSEQ multiplex PCR. This table holds 25,000 to 30,000 clones, about four fifths found once. The treatment was: preoperative locoregional IRX-2 cytokine immunotherapy. Samples came from a phase Ib trial of preoperative locoregional IRX-2 cytokine immunotherapy. V shed 6 bases and J shed 4 bases, with 22 bases lying between them. The CDR3 contains 16 residues. CDR1 is SGDLS and CDR2 is YYNGEE in the germline V gene.

This TCR derives from a human donor with breast cancer. The sample was collected from a patient treated with IRX-2 immunotherapy. The chain has TRBV9 and TRBJ1-1; no firm D call. The CDR3 region has the DNA TGTGCCAGCACGGAAGACATGCCTAGACCCTCCACTGAAGCTTTCTTT. Translating gives CASTEDMPRPSTEAFF.